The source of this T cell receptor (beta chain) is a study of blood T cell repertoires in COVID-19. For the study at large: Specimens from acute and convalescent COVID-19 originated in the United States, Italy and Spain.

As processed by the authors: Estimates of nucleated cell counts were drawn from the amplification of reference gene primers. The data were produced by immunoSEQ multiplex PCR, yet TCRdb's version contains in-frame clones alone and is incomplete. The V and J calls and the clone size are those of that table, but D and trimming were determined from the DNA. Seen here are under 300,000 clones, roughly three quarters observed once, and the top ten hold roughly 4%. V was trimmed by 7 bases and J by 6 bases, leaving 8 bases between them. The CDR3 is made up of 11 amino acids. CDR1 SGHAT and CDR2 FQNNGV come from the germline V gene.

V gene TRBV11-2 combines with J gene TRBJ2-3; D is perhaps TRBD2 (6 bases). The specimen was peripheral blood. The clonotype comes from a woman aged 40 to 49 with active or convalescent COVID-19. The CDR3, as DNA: TGTGCCAGCACACTAGCCGATACGCAGTATTTT. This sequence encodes CASTLADTQYF. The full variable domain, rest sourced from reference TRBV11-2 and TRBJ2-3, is EAGVAQSPRYKIIEKRQSVAFWCNPISGHATLYWYQQILGQGPKLLIQFQNNGVVDDSQLPKDRFSAERLKGVDSTLKIQPAKLEDSAVYLCASTLADTQYFGPGTRLTVL.